Only one count was recorded for the clone carrying this T cell receptor beta chain. The target antigen is unknown. The data were taken from a study of T cells in localized non-small cell lung cancer. Findings and limits, study-wide: Compared with tumor, uninvolved adjacent lung displayed greater T cell clonality, ranking highest overall.

CDR3 size: 14 residues. Trimming removed 4 bases at V and 2 bases at J, with 10 bases between. Germline lookup yields CDR1 SGHRS and CDR2 YFSETQ. The repertoire was sequenced with immunoSEQ multiplex PCR; TCRdb's copy has only in-frame clones and lacks some. The sample lists about 12,000 clones, about 86% occurring once. Sequencing was performed on peripheral blood, taken before any cancer treatment. The sequence was obtained from a male donor aged 60 or over with stage I lung adenocarcinoma. The chain recombines TRBV5-1 with TRBJ2-1; no clear D. The CDR3 DNA sequence: TGCGCCAGCAGCATATGGGCCGCCTACAATGAGCAGTTCTTC. This gives the protein CASSIWAAYNEQFF.